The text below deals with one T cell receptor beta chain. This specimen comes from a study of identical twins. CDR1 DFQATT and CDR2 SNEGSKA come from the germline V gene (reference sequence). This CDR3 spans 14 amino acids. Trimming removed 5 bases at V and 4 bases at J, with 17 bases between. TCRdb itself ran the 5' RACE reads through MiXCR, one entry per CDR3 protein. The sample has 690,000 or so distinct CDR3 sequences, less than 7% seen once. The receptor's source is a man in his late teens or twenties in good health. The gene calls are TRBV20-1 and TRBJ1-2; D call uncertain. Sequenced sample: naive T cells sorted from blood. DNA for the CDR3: TGCAGTGCTCCTCAGACGGAAGGAGGCTATGGCTACACCTTC. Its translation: CSAPQTEGGYGYTF.